These 27 T cell receptor beta chains originate from one sample sequenced in a study of T cells in Graves' hyperthyroidism and ophthalmopathy. Template material for amplifying TCR beta CDR3 regions consisted of RNA transcripts. Initially, a first-round RT-PCR of the TCR CDR3 employed the HTBI primer set. TCRdb passed the multiplex PCR reads through MiXCR, listing each CDR3 protein once. The table lists more than 300,000 distinct CDR3 sequences, 17% of them singletons. Material: blood. These receptors all come from a woman aged 25-40 years with Graves' hyperthyroidism that later progressed to Graves' ophthalmopathy.

This clonotype came up a few times. The CDR3 nucleotides read TGTGCCAGCAGCCAAGCGGGGGACCAGTACTTC. This sequence encodes CASSQAGDQYF. This sequence joins TRBV3-1 and TRBJ2-5, with D tentatively TRBD2 (6 bases). The V gene lost 1 base and the J gene lost 10 bases, with 7 bases spanning the gap. From germline, CDR1 is LGHDT and CDR2 YNNKEL (reference sequence). The CDR3 spans 11 residues.

This clonotype was found many times. The rearrangement uses TRBV19 and TRBJ2-1; possibly TRBD2 for D (6 bases). V was shortened by 4 bases and J by 6 bases, with 19 bases between the two germline ends. The CDR3 spans 16 residues. Per germline, CDR1 LNHDA and CDR2 SQIVND (reference sequence). The CDR3 DNA follows: TGTGCCAGTAGTAACGCCGCCTCGGGAGATCTCAATGAGCAGTTCTTC. Amino acids: CASSNAASGDLNEQFF. The full variable domain, rest sourced from reference TRBV19 and TRBJ2-1, is DGGITQSPKYLFRKEGQNVTLSCEQNLNHDAMYWYRQDPGQGLRLIYYSQIVNDFQKGDIAEGYSVSREKKESFPLTVTSAQKNPTAFYLCASSNAASGDLNEQFFGPGTRLTVL.

The rearrangement uses TRBV5-5 and TRBJ1-2; D is perhaps TRBD1 (5 bases). The V and J ends lost 0 bases and 1 base respectively, with 16 bases between them. Germline V gene data show CDR1 as SGHKS and CDR2 as YYEKEE (reference sequence). CDR3 length equals 17 residues. The DNA of the CDR3 is TGTGCCAGCAGCTTGGTCACAGGCTCAGTCCTTAACTATGGCTACACCTTC. Its translation is CASSLVTGSVLNYGYTF.

The chain has TRBV14 and TRBJ2-5, with 11 positions matching TRBD2. This CDR3 region has 15 residues. The germline gives CDR1 SGHDN, CDR2 FVKESK. V was pared by 9 bases and J by 4 bases, with 10 bases of the junction left unmatched. The CDR3 region is CASNGSGGVRETQYF. The CDR3 DNA follows: TGTGCCAGTAACGGTAGCGGGGGGGTGAGAGAGACCCAGTACTTC.

With regard to this clonotype: One base away lies a much larger clone, so this may be a sequencing read error. The chain is built from TRBV24-1 and TRBJ2-7, with TRBD2 as a possible D gene (6 bases). The CDR3 is made up of 16 amino acids. Germline lookup yields CDR1 KGHDR and CDR2 SFDVKD. The DNA of the CDR3 is TGTGCCGCCAGTGATTTGGCGGTGCGGGGCCACTACGAGCAGTACTTC. Encoded protein: CAASDLAVRGHYEQYF.

This clonotype was seen a few times. This chain joins TRBV9 and TRBJ2-1; D ambiguous. Germline assignment: CDR1 SGDLS and CDR2 YYNGEE. This CDR3 has 15 residues. V was pared by 2 bases and J by 1 base, with 10 bases between. The CDR3 spells CASSVLGSSYNEQFF. The CDR3 DNA reads TGTGCCAGCAGCGTTCTTGGTTCGTCCTACAATGAGCAGTTCTTC.

Many counts were recorded for this clonotype. The gene calls are TRBV3-1 and TRBJ2-1; a possible D gene is TRBD2 (5 bases). This CDR3 comprises 18 residues. The V gene lost 0 bases and the J gene lost 0 bases, with 15 bases spanning the gap. CDR1 is LGHDT and CDR2 is YNNKEL in the germline V gene (reference sequence). The CDR3 DNA sequence: TGTGCCAGCAGCCAAGAGGGGATGGTAACTAGCTCCTACAATGAGCAGTTCTTC. It is translated as CASSQEGMVTSSYNEQFF.

Turning to this clonotype: A much bigger clone sits one base away, suggesting this may be a read error. The genes are TRBV12-3 or TRBV12-4 and TRBJ1-1, with no clear D. The CDR3 length is 13 residues. In DNA form, the CDR3 reads TGTGCCAGCAGTTTAAGTCAGAACACTGTAGCTTTCTTT. It translates to CASSLSQNTVAFF.

This clonotype was observed at least ten times. The chain has TRBV18 and TRBJ1-1; D perhaps matches TRBD1 (5 bases). Germline CDR1 reads KGHSH; CDR2 reads LQKENI. The CDR3 is 15 amino acids. Trimming pared 3 bases from V and 1 base from J, leaving 12 bases between. The CDR3 here is CASSPRSTANTEAFF. The CDR3 bases are TGTGCCAGCTCACCTCGTTCGACAGCGAACACTGAAGCTTTCTTT. The complete variable domain, with remaining parts taken from reference TRBV18 and TRBJ1-1, reads NAGVMQNPRHLVRRRGQEARLRCSPMKGHSHVYWYRQLPEEGLKFMVYLQKENIIDESGMPKERFSAEFPKEGPSILRIQQVVRGDSAAYFCASSPRSTANTEAFFGQGTRLTVV.

In this sample, this clonotype turned up many times. The J gene is TRBJ2-7, the V gene TRBV10-2, with 7 positions matching TRBD1. V was pared by 7 bases and J by 6 bases, with 3 bases of the junction left unmatched. Germline lookup yields CDR1 WSHSY and CDR2 SAAADI. CDR3 length: 11 residues. CDR3 nucleotides: TGCGCCAGCACGACAGGGACCGAGCAGTACTTC. Residues: CASTTGTEQYF.

In this sample, this clonotype turned up many times. This chain's CDR3 is CATLRFGADNEQFF. The CDR3 DNA reads as TGTGCCACCTTACGGTTCGGAGCGGACAATGAGCAGTTCTTC. The rearrangement uses TRBV7-9 and TRBJ2-1; maybe TRBD2 (5 bases). Germline V lookup: CDR1 SEHNR, CDR2 FQNEAQ (reference sequence). Trimming stripped 10 bases from V and 5 bases from J, with 18 bases between. The CDR3 runs to 14 residues.

This clonotype has ten or more counts. V gene TRBV7-9 combines with J gene TRBJ1-1, with D possibly being TRBD1 (6 bases). The germline CDR1 and CDR2 sequences are SEHNR and FQNEAQ (reference sequence). The length of the CDR3 is 14 residues. The V end was cut by 7 bases, the J end by 1 base, with 13 bases between. The CDR3 protein is CASTRTGKNTEAFF. The CDR3 region has the DNA TGTGCCAGCACTCGAACAGGGAAGAACACTGAAGCTTTCTTT. Based on the CDR3 plus reference TRBV7-9 and TRBJ1-1, the full variable domain is DTGVSQNPRHKITKRGQNVTFRCDPISEHNRLYWYRQTLGQGPEFLTYFQNEAQLEKSRLLSDRFSAERPKGSFSTLEIQRTEQGDSAMYLCASTRTGKNTEAFFGQGTRLTVV.

This clonotype was picked up many times. The chain uses TRBV15 and TRBJ2-6; D possibly uses TRBD1 or TRBD2 (5 bases each). The CDR3 runs 18 residues. Deletions cut 3 bases from V and 4 bases from J, with 19 bases between. Germline loops: CDR1 LNHNV, CDR2 YYDKDF (reference sequence). CDR3 loop: CATSSFPEGDAGANVLTF. DNA of the CDR3: TGTGCCACCAGCAGCTTCCCGGAAGGGGACGCCGGGGCCAACGTCCTGACTTTC.

The chain employs TRBV7-6 and TRBJ2-3, with D perhaps TRBD1 or TRBD2 (6 bases each). From germline, CDR1 is SGHVS and CDR2 FNYEAQ. Trimming cost V 3 bases and J 4 bases, with 17 bases left between them. CDR3 size: 16 residues. The CDR3 coding sequence is TGTGCCAGCAGCTTTAGGGGGGCAGGTGTACCAGATACGCAGTATTTT. This encodes CASSFRGAGVPDTQYF.

The chain uses TRBV13 and TRBJ2-7; D gene ambiguous. The V gene's germline CDR1 is PRHDT and CDR2 FYEKMQ (reference sequence). The germline V and J ends were trimmed by 5 bases and 3 bases, with 20 bases remaining between them. This CDR3 comprises 16 residues. CDR3 coding DNA: TGTGCCAGCAGCCACCGAACAAGGCCCCAGTTCTACGAGCAGTACTTC. This translates into CASSHRTRPQFYEQYF.

This clonotype was observed many times. The gene calls are TRBV15 and TRBJ1-2; D is unclear. CDR3 length: 15 residues. V gave up 1 base and J gave up 0 bases, with 9 bases separating them. Germline CDR1 is LNHNV and CDR2 is YYDKDF (reference sequence). The CDR3 DNA is TGTGCCACCAGCAGAGGTGTAGGACCTAACTATGGCTACACCTTC. Translated: CATSRGVGPNYGYTF.

In its sample, this clonotype was seen a few times. A much larger clone sits a single nucleotide away, making a read error possible. The genes are TRBV7-9 and TRBJ2-7, with a possible D match to TRBD2 (6 bases). Looked up from germline, CDR1 is SEHNR and CDR2 is FQNEAQ (reference sequence). The length of the CDR3 is 16 residues. DNA of the CDR3: TGTGCCATCAGCCCTGGGCGGACTACGATCTTCTACGAGCAGTACTTC. This gives the protein CAISPGRTTIFYEQYF.

This clonotype was recorded once. V is TRBV19 and J is TRBJ1-1; no clear D gene. The germline V gene encodes CDR1 LNHDA and CDR2 SQIVND (reference sequence). Deletions cut 2 bases from V and 2 bases from J, with 9 bases between. The length of the CDR3 is 14 residues. CDR3 coding DNA: TGTGCCAGTAGTATAAGACCGGGAAACACTGAAGCTTTCTTT. It specifies CASSIRPGNTEAFF.

This chain links TRBV3-1 with TRBJ2-3, with TRBD2 matching 8 bases. Germline lookup yields CDR1 LGHDT and CDR2 YNNKEL (reference sequence). This CDR3 has 15 residues. After removal of 2 bases from V and 3 bases from J, the junction contained 4 bases not matched to a gene. The CDR3 is CASSQLGLGTDTQYF. The CDR3 nucleotides read TGTGCCAGCAGCCAATTGGGACTAGGAACAGATACGCAGTATTTT.

CDR3: CASSWPGETQYF. CDR3 nucleotides: TGTGCCAGCAGTTGGCCGGGGGAGACCCAGTACTTC. J is TRBJ2-5 and V is TRBV7-9, with D maybe TRBD2 (5 bases). V gave up 6 bases and J gave up 5 bases, with 10 bases separating them. The CDR3 is 12 amino acids. Germline V gives CDR1 SEHNR, CDR2 FQNEAQ (reference sequence). Drawing the rest from reference TRBV7-9 and TRBJ2-5, the complete variable domain is DTGVSQNPRHKITKRGQNVTFRCDPISEHNRLYWYRQTLGQGPEFLTYFQNEAQLEKSRLLSDRFSAERPKGSFSTLEIQRTEQGDSAMYLCASSWPGETQYFGPGTRLLVL.

V is TRBV29-1 and J is TRBJ2-2; D assignment may be TRBD1 or TRBD2 (6 bases each). V was shortened by 7 bases and J by 3 bases, with 9 bases between the two germline ends. The CDR3 has 12 amino acids. Germline CDR1 SQVTM, CDR2 ANQGSEA. CDR3 amino acids: CSARGDTGELFF. In DNA form, the CDR3 reads TGCAGCGCGAGGGGGGACACCGGGGAGCTGTTTTTT.

The table lists this clonotype with many counts. The chain uses TRBV2 and TRBJ2-7; 8 bases agree with TRBD1. Germline CDR1 is SNHLY and CDR2 is FYNNEI. J lost 0 bases, V lost 4 bases, and 11 bases had no gene match. This CDR3 region has 17 residues. The chain's CDR3 is CASSALGQGVTSYEQYF. The CDR3 bases are TGTGCCAGCAGTGCCCTAGGACAGGGTGTGACCTCCTACGAGCAGTACTTC.

This clonotype was counted many times. The chain employs TRBV11-2 and TRBJ1-3; 9 bases match TRBD1. This CDR3 is built from 15 residues. Germline V gene data show CDR1 as SGHAT and CDR2 as FQNNGV. Trimming at V came to 3 bases and at J to 0 bases, leaving 0 bases not matched to a gene. The CDR3 loop reads CASSLTGGSGNTIYF. In DNA form, the CDR3 reads TGTGCCAGCAGCTTGACAGGGGGCTCTGGAAACACCATATATTTT. Full variable domain (missing parts from reference TRBV11-2 and TRBJ1-3): EAGVAQSPRYKIIEKRQSVAFWCNPISGHATLYWYQQILGQGPKLLIQFQNNGVVDDSQLPKDRFSAERLKGVDSTLKIQPAKLEDSAVYLCASSLTGGSGNTIYFGEGSWLTVV.

Many counts were recorded for this clonotype. The chain combines TRBV28 with TRBJ1-5; D gene ambiguous. CDR3 length: 14 residues. Deletions cut 2 bases from V and 0 bases from J, with 5 bases between. Looked up from germline, CDR1 is MDHEN and CDR2 is SYDVKM. CDR3 nucleotide sequence: TGTGCCAGCAGTTTACGAAATAGCAATCAGCCCCAGCATTTT. Amino acids: CASSLRNSNQPQHF.

This clonotype was recorded many times. This chain connects TRBV7-9 to TRBJ2-7; tentative D call: TRBD1 (6 bases). Trimming shortened V by 5 bases and J by 5 bases, and 25 bases separated the two germline ends. CDR1 and CDR2 (germline): SEHNR, FQNEAQ (reference sequence). The CDR3 contains 17 residues. The chain's CDR3 is CASSVRTSQGSPDEQYF. Written as DNA, the CDR3 is TGTGCCAGCAGCGTCAGGACCTCGCAGGGGTCTCCGGACGAGCAGTACTTC.

This clonotype has more than one count but fewer than ten. The chain combines TRBV20-1 with TRBJ2-3; 12 bases agree with TRBD2. Germline CDR1 is DFQATT and CDR2 is SNEGSKA (reference sequence). The CDR3 is made up of 18 amino acids. The trim removed 6 bases at V and 1 base at J, leaving 14 bases unmatched. The CDR3 protein is CSAEASGGATSGTDTQYF. Here the CDR3 DNA reads TGCAGTGCCGAGGCTAGCGGGGGGGCCACTAGTGGCACAGATACGCAGTATTTT.

This clonotype occurred a few times. The rearrangement links TRBV10-1 to TRBJ1-1; weak D call: TRBD1 (6 bases). The germline CDR1 and CDR2 sequences are WNHNN and SYGVQD (reference sequence). The CDR3 has 17 residues. V lost 0 bases and J lost 2, with 16 bases in between. CDR3 in amino acids: CASSESPGGQGNTEAFF. The CDR3 DNA reads as TGCGCCAGCAGTGAGTCCCCCGGGGGCCAGGGTAACACTGAAGCTTTCTTT.